These 28 T cell receptor beta chains share one sample of origin, sequenced in a study of T cells in Graves' hyperthyroidism and ophthalmopathy. RNA transcripts yielded amplified TCR beta CDR3 regions. The HTBI primer set was used in a first-round RT-PCR of the TCR CDR3. In TCRdb, the multiplex PCR reads were re-called with MiXCR into one record per CDR3 protein. The repertoire holds roughly 250,000 distinct CDR3 sequences, with over 15% as singletons. The specimen was blood. The receptors were sampled from a woman aged 18-29 years with Graves' ophthalmopathy.

The table lists this clonotype with many counts. The J gene is TRBJ2-2, the V gene TRBV12-3 or TRBV12-4, with D possibly matching TRBD1 (6 bases). The length of the CDR3 is 15 residues. Trimming took 5 bases from V and 4 from J, leaving 14 bases between them. The CDR3: CASSPPGHSTGELFF. The CDR3 DNA is TGTGCCAGCAGTCCGCCGGGACACAGCACCGGGGAGCTGTTTTTT.

This clonotype was picked up a small number of times. The V gene is TRBV19, the J gene TRBJ2-7, with D hard to call. Germline CDR1 is LNHDA and CDR2 is SQIVND (reference sequence). Trimming removed 1 base at V and 3 bases at J, with 10 bases between. This CDR3 contains 14 residues. CDR3 DNA sequence: TGTGCCAGTAGTATAGGAGTATTCTACTACGAGCAGTACTTC. It yields the protein CASSIGVFYYEQYF. Using reference TRBV19 and TRBJ2-7 for the parts outside the CDR3, the full variable domain is DGGITQSPKYLFRKEGQNVTLSCEQNLNHDAMYWYRQDPGQGLRLIYYSQIVNDFQKGDIAEGYSVSREKKESFPLTVTSAQKNPTAFYLCASSIGVFYYEQYFGPGTRLTVT.

The sample holds many counts of this clonotype. This chain links TRBV14 with TRBJ2-1; D is tentatively TRBD1 or TRBD2 (5 bases each). CDR3 size: 14 residues. V lost 0 bases to trimming and J lost 7 bases, with 10 bases between them. Germline CDR1 is SGHDN and CDR2 is FVKESK. CDR3: CASSQDREWNEQFF. The CDR3, as DNA: TGTGCCAGCAGCCAAGACAGGGAGTGGAATGAGCAGTTCTTC. The variable domain in full, with the rest retrieved from reference TRBV14 and TRBJ2-1, is EAGVTQFPSHSVIEKGQTVTLRCDPISGHDNLYWYRRVMGKEIKFLLHFVKESKQDESGMPNNRFLAERTGGTYSTLKVQPAELEDSGVYFCASSQDREWNEQFFGPGTRLTVL.

This clonotype was seen ten or more times. The chain recombines TRBV18 with TRBJ2-1; 12 nucleotides align to TRBD2. V dropped 9 bases and J dropped 4; count of bases not matched to a gene: 1. The CDR3 sequence is 13 residues long. Germline V gene sequence: CDR1 KGHSH, CDR2 LQKENI. CDR3 loop: CASGLAGYNEQFF. The DNA of the CDR3 is TGTGCCAGTGGACTAGCGGGGTACAATGAGCAGTTCTTC.

Of note for this clonotype: This may be a read error, as it is one base from a much larger clone. CDR3 bases: TGTGCCAGCAGCTTAGGAGGGGGATCCTACGGGCAGTACTTC. Its translation: CASSLGGGSYGQYF. The chain combines TRBV7-3 with TRBJ2-7; D assignment may be TRBD1 or TRBD2 (6 bases each). The CDR3 loop spans 14 amino acids. The germline CDR1 and CDR2 sequences are SGHTA and FQGTGA.

In nucleotides, the CDR3 is TGTGCCAGCACTCCGCTCCAGGGGACCCCCTACGAGCAGTACTTC. Protein product: CASTPLQGTPYEQYF. This chain uses TRBV2 with TRBJ2-7, with a weak D call TRBD1 (6 bases). Germline CDR1 SNHLY, CDR2 FYNNEI. This CDR3 has 15 residues. The V end was cut by 7 bases, the J end by 2 bases, with 18 bases between.

In the case of this clonotype: The junction departs from the called germline gene at one end, perhaps through a read error. The rearrangement joins TRBV28 to TRBJ2-4, with 7 bases that match TRBD1. This CDR3 is built from 16 residues. The germline V gene encodes CDR1 MDHEN and CDR2 SYDVKM. Here the CDR3 DNA reads TGTGCCAGCAGTTTCGGGACAGTTCTAGCCAAAAACACTCAGTACTTC. It encodes CASSFGTVLAKNTQYF.

This clonotype was counted ten times or more. The chain couples TRBV10-3 to TRBJ1-1, with 7 nucleotides matching TRBD1. Germline V gene lookup returns CDR1 ENHRY and CDR2 SYGVKD. CDR3 length: 14 residues. Trimming at V came to 2 bases and at J to 11 bases, leaving 11 bases not matched to a gene. The CDR3, as DNA: TGTGCCATCAGTGAGATCGGACAGGCCTTTTACGCTTTCTTT. Translating it yields CAISEIGQAFYAFF.

This clonotype was found many times. The genes are TRBV20-1 and TRBJ2-7, with a tentative D call TRBD2 (6 bases). The V end was cut by 3 bases, the J end by 4 bases, with 7 bases between. The CDR3 runs to 11 residues. Looked up from germline, CDR1 is DFQATT and CDR2 is SNEGSKA (reference sequence). For the CDR3, the DNA is TGCAGTGCTAGCGGGAGTTACGAGCAGTACTTC. Amino acids: CSASGSYEQYF.

This clonotype was picked up many times. This CDR3 reads CASSSLAGARETQYF. CDR3 DNA: TGTGCCAGCAGTTCACTAGCGGGGGCCCGGGAGACCCAGTACTTC. V gene TRBV12-3 or TRBV12-4 combines with J gene TRBJ2-5; TRBD2 agrees at 11 bases. Germline trimming cut 4 bases from V and 5 bases from J; bases unmatched to any gene: 6. The CDR3 contains 15 residues.

This clonotype was observed at least ten times. The rearrangement uses TRBV28 and TRBJ2-1; TRBD2 aligns across 10 bases. V gave up 7 bases and J gave up 7 bases; unmatched junction bases: 13. The germline V gene encodes CDR1 MDHEN and CDR2 SYDVKM. The CDR3 contains 16 residues. In DNA, the CDR3 is TGTGCCAGCAACGGAGGTGTGACTAGCGGGCGTAATGAGCAGTTCTTC. Encoded protein: CASNGGVTSGRNEQFF.

The sample holds many counts of this clonotype. The chain links TRBV2 to TRBJ1-5; unclear D gene. Trimming shortened V by 0 bases and J by 0 bases, and 6 bases separated the two germline ends. The germline V gene encodes CDR1 SNHLY and CDR2 FYNNEI. The CDR3 contains 15 residues. The CDR3 here is CASSEAVISNQPQHF. CDR3 DNA: TGTGCCAGCAGTGAAGCGGTTATTAGCAATCAGCCCCAGCATTTT.

This clonotype turned up a few times. The rearrangement links TRBV10-3 to TRBJ2-3; tentatively, D is TRBD2 (6 bases). This CDR3 has 15 amino acids. V dropped 5 bases and J dropped 3 bases, with 15 bases sitting between them. CDR1 and CDR2 from the germline V gene are ENHRY and SYGVKD. DNA of the CDR3: TGTGCCATCAGTAGTCGACTAGGCCAAACAGATACGCAGTATTTT. It translates to CAISSRLGQTDTQYF.

The chain carries TRBV20-1 and TRBJ2-1; 7 bases align to TRBD2. Germline V gene sequence: CDR1 DFQATT, CDR2 SNEGSKA (reference sequence). V lost 5 bases, J lost 7 bases, and 14 bases stayed unmatched. The CDR3 is 15 residues long. The CDR3 DNA follows: TGCAGTGCTTGGGGTACGTGGCGGGAGATGAATGAGCAGTTCTTC. Residues: CSAWGTWREMNEQFF.

This clonotype was observed many times. The V call is TRBV28, the J call TRBJ2-5; D is possibly TRBD2 (5 bases). The CDR3 totals 15 residues. The germline V and J ends were trimmed by 2 bases and 4 bases, with 14 bases remaining between them. Germline values: CDR1 MDHEN, CDR2 SYDVKM. The CDR3 region has the DNA TGTGCCAGCAGTTTACCAGCCGGGGATGGAGAGACCCAGTACTTC. Translation gives CASSLPAGDGETQYF.

The V gene is TRBV28, the J gene TRBJ1-2, with TRBD1 identical over 7 bases. Unmatched junction bases numbered 13, after V lost 4 bases and J lost 2 bases. Germline lookup yields CDR1 MDHEN and CDR2 SYDVKM. This CDR3 has 17 residues. CDR3 protein: CASSSISTGYGNYGYTF. The CDR3, as DNA: TGTGCCAGCAGTTCCATATCGACAGGGTACGGCAACTATGGCTACACCTTC.

Turning to this clonotype: A read error may be the cause here, since a much bigger clone is one base away. This likely comes from a read error, as the CDR3 has no conserved phenylalanine or tryptophan at its end. The CDR3 region has the DNA TGTGCCACCCCGGACGGCACAGAGACCCAGTACCTC. Protein product: CATPDGTETQYL. J is TRBJ2-5 and V is TRBV27, with D uncertain. CDR1 and CDR2 from the germline V gene are MNHEY and SMNVEV (reference sequence). V was clipped by 10 bases and J by 4 bases, with 13 bases between them. The CDR3 is made up of 12 amino acids.

This clonotype was detected many times. The CDR3 loop reads CASSPRYDTEAFF. DNA of the CDR3: TGTGCCAGCTCACCAAGGTATGACACTGAAGCTTTCTTT. The chain carries TRBV18 and TRBJ1-1; no clear D. Trimming shortened V by 2 bases and J by 3 bases, and 7 bases separated the two germline ends. The CDR3 covers 13 residues. CDR1 is KGHSH and CDR2 is LQKENI in the germline V gene.

The chain joins TRBV9 to TRBJ2-5; D might be TRBD1 (6 bases). CDR1 SGDLS and CDR2 YYNGEE come from the germline V gene. There are 15 residues in the CDR3. The V and J ends lost 4 bases and 5 bases respectively, with 18 bases between them. CDR3 coding DNA: TGTGCCAGCAGCACTTCCCCGGACAGTCGTGAGACCCAGTACTTC. This gives the protein CASSTSPDSRETQYF.

This clonotype occurred many times. This rearrangement joins TRBV10-1 to TRBJ2-7; maybe TRBD1 (6 bases). The CDR3 extends over 14 amino acids. Trimming pared 3 bases from V and 0 bases from J, leaving 9 bases between. Germline V lookup: CDR1 WNHNN, CDR2 SYGVQD (reference sequence). CDR3 nucleotide sequence: TGCGCCAGCAGTGAAGTCAGGGGCTCCTACGAGCAGTACTTC. As protein: CASSEVRGSYEQYF.

A remark on this clonotype: One junction end does not reproduce the germline sequence, and a read error may be involved. The chain uses TRBV7-2 and TRBJ2-3, with D possibly TRBD2 on 6 matching bases. This CDR3 region has 13 residues. Germline assignment: CDR1 SGHTA and CDR2 FQGNSA. The chain's CDR3 is CASSLALEDTQYF. CDR3 coding DNA: TGTGCCAGCAGCCTAGCGCTAGAAGATACGCAGTATTTT.

This clonotype was found a few times. J is TRBJ2-7 and V is TRBV15; 16 bases map to TRBD2. The CDR3 is 17 amino acids. Germline CDR1 LNHNV, CDR2 YYDKDF (reference sequence). J was trimmed by 5 bases and V by 0 bases; bases with no gene match: 4. DNA of the CDR3: TGTGCCACCAGCAGAGACCCCGGGACTAGCGGGGGGGACGAGCAGTACTTC. This gives the protein CATSRDPGTSGGDEQYF. Based on the CDR3 plus reference TRBV15 and TRBJ2-7, the full variable domain is DAMVIQNPRYQVTQFGKPVTLSCSQTLNHNVMYWYQQKSSQAPKLLFHYYDKDFNNEADTPDNFQSRRPNTSFCFLDIRSPGLGDTAMYLCATSRDPGTSGGDEQYFGPGTRLTVT.

This clonotype was observed at least ten times. The gene calls are TRBV7-9 and TRBJ2-7, with D possibly TRBD1 on 6 matching bases. The CDR3 covers 13 residues. V was shortened by 1 base and J by 3 bases, with 7 bases between the two germline ends. Per the germline V gene, CDR1 is SEHNR and CDR2 is FQNEAQ (reference sequence). The CDR3 here is CASSLEQGYEQYF. The DNA for the CDR3 is TGTGCCAGCAGCTTAGAACAGGGCTACGAGCAGTACTTC.

Ten or more counts support this clonotype. This rearrangement joins TRBV7-2 to TRBJ1-6, with 8 bases that match TRBD1. CDR3 length: 19 residues. V was clipped by 4 bases and J by 0 bases; unmatched bases: 11. The germline V gene encodes CDR1 SGHTA and CDR2 FQGNSA. CDR3 residues: CASSSPPRQGSSYNSPLHF. CDR3 sequence (DNA): TGTGCCAGCAGCTCACCGCCAAGACAGGGGAGCTCCTATAATTCACCCCTCCACTTT.

This chain's CDR3 is CSVRLAGAETQYF. In DNA form, the CDR3 reads TGCAGCGTCCGACTAGCGGGGGCGGAGACCCAGTACTTC. The chain has TRBV29-1 and TRBJ2-5; TRBD2 agrees at 12 bases. The germline V gene has CDR1 SQVTM and CDR2 ANQGSEA. The CDR3 sequence is 13 residues long. Trimming at V came to 6 bases and at J to 5 bases, leaving 4 bases not matched to a gene.

The chain joins TRBV28 to TRBJ1-6; 9 bases agree with TRBD1. The CDR3 has 17 amino acids. After removal of 2 bases from V and 7 bases from J, the junction contained 9 bases not matched to a gene. CDR1 and CDR2 (germline): MDHEN, SYDVKM. DNA of the CDR3: TGTGCCAGCAGTTTAACGCCCCCGGGACAGGGAAATTCACCCCTCCACTTT. Its protein product is CASSLTPPGQGNSPLHF.

This clonotype was seen repeatedly, ten times or more. V is TRBV6-2 or TRBV6-3 and J is TRBJ2-1, with TRBD1 as a possible D gene (6 bases). The CDR3 runs to 16 residues. V dropped 6 bases and J dropped 4 bases, with 19 bases sitting between them. Germline V gives CDR1 MNHEY, CDR2 SVGEGT. CDR3 nucleotide sequence: TGTGCCAGCAGGAGTGGGGGCGATACTGGGTACAATGAGCAGTTCTTC. It yields the protein CASRSGGDTGYNEQFF.

The chain couples TRBV28 to TRBJ2-1; 15 bases align to TRBD2. Trimming at V came to 5 bases and at J to 8 bases, leaving 13 bases not matched to a gene. CDR1 is MDHEN, CDR2 SYDVKM, per germline. The CDR3 is made up of 18 amino acids. CDR3 in amino acids: CASSHPSGLAGGSDEQFF. CDR3 in DNA: TGTGCCAGCAGTCATCCTTCGGGACTAGCGGGGGGTAGTGATGAGCAGTTCTTC.